The text below deals with one T cell receptor beta chain. This entry is derived from a study of technical replicates of blood from a handful of donors. The CDR3 covers 16 residues. The V gene's germline CDR1 is SGHTA and CDR2 FQGNSA. The V end lost 2 bases, the J end lost 3 bases, and 15 bases lay between the germline ends. Only in-frame clones appear in the TCRdb table, and some are missing; sequencing was by immunoSEQ multiplex PCR. Of roughly 57,000 clones in the sample, about 96% are singletons; the top ten hold just over 3%. The TCR originated in a human donor in good health. Some clones in this sample may be carry-over from other donors' samples. The chain joins TRBV7-2 to TRBJ2-3; maybe TRBD2 (5 bases). The sample comprised PBMCs. The CDR3 DNA reads as TGTGCCAGCAGCTTACGGTCCTACCCGGGGACAGATACGCAGTATTTT. Translated: CASSLRSYPGTDTQYF. Drawing the rest from reference TRBV7-2 and TRBJ2-3, the complete variable domain is GAGVSQSPSNKVTEKGKDVELRCDPISGHTALYWYRQSLGQGLEFLIYFQGNSAPDKSGLPSDRFSAERTGGSVSTLTIQRTQQEDSAVYLCASSLRSYPGTDTQYFGPGTRLTVL.